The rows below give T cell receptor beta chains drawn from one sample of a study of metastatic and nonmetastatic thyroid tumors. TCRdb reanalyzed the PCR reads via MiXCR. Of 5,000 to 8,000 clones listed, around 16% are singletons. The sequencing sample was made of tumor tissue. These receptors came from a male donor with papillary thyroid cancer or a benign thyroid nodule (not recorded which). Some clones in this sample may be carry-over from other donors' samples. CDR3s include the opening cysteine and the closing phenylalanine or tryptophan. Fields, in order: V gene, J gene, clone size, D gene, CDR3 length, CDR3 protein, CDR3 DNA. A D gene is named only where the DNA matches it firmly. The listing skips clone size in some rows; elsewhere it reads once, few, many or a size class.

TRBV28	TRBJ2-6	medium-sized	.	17	CASIPGQGRSGANVLTF	TGTGCCAGCATCCCGGGCCAGGGGCGCAGTGGGGCCAACGTCCTGACTTTC
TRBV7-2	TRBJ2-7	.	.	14	CASSFWLGPYEQYF	TGTGCCAGCAGCTTTTGGCTTGGTCCATACGAGCAGTACTTC
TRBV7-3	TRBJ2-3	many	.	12	CASSSRGDTQYF	TGTGCCAGCAGCTCGAGGGGGGATACGCAGTATTTT
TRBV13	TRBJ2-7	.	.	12	CASSFGAYDHYF	TGTGCCAGCAGCTTCGGCGCCTACGATCATTACTTC
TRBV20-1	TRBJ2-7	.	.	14	CSAGDGETDDEQYF	TGCAGTGCTGGGGACGGCGAAACGGACGACGAGCAGTACTTC
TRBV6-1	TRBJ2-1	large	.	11	CASRVSDEQFF	TGTGCCAGCAGAGTCAGCGATGAGCAGTTCTTC
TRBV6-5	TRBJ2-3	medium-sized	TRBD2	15	CASSYGGRRQDTQYF	TGTGCCAGCAGTTACGGCGGGAGAAGGCAAGATACGCAGTATTTT
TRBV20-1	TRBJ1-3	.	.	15	CSANNPELPGNTIYF	TGCAGTGCTAATAACCCCGAACTCCCTGGAAACACCATATATTTT
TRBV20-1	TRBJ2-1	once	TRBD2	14	CSASTSGSRDEQFF	TGCAGTGCTAGTACTAGCGGGAGCCGCGATGAGCAGTTCTTC
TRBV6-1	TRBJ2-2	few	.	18	CACSARNPPGQGAGELFF	.
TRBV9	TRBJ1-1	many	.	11	CASSGDGEAFF	TGTGCCAGCAGCGGGGATGGTGAAGCTTTCTTT
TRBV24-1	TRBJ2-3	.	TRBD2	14	CATSSGGFTDTQYF	TGTGCCACCAGTTCGGGAGGATTCACAGATACGCAGTATTTT
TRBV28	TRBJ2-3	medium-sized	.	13	CASRLGPLDTQYF	TGTGCCAGCAGACTGGGCCCTTTGGATACGCAGTATTTT
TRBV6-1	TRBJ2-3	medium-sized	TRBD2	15	CASSDQAGGAYTQYF	TGTGCCAGCAGTGATCAAGCGGGAGGAGCCTATACGCAGTATTTT
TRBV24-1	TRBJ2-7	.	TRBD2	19	CATSDLPLAGVTSSYEQYF	TGTGCCACCAGTGATTTGCCCCTAGCGGGAGTTACAAGCTCCTACGAGCAGTACTTC